The 30 T cell receptor beta chains listed next were all sequenced from one sample in a study of regulatory T cells in long-lasting Graves disease. Described time point: persistent/refractory GD, antithyroid drugs over 5 years with positive TRAb. Generation of the TCR library employed RNA extracted from PBMCs. Arm-PCR of CDR3 regions with iRepertoire HTBI primers generated TCR beta libraries. TCRdb independently ran MiXCR on the multiplex PCR reads; one entry per CDR3 protein. This table holds 400,000 or so distinct CDR3 sequences, less than 25% found once. The input for sequencing was peripheral blood mononuclear cells (PBMCs), taken when the disease was refractory, from a patient treated with antithyroid drugs. The receptors derive from a female donor with Graves disease.

As for this clonotype: This may come from a read error, since a much larger clone is one base off. V usage is TRBV7-2 and J usage is TRBJ2-5, with 10 bases fitting TRBD2. The CDR3 length is 14 residues. V was clipped by 10 bases and J by 7 bases; unmatched bases: 12. Germline lookup yields CDR1 SGHTA and CDR2 FQGNSA. The CDR3 sequence: CANRRTSGGGTQYF. The CDR3, as DNA: TGTGCCAACAGGAGGACTAGCGGAGGTGGGACCCAGTACTTC. The full variable domain, completed using reference TRBV7-2 and TRBJ2-5, is GAGVSQSPSNKVTEKGKDVELRCDPISGHTALYWYRQSLGQGLEFLIYFQGNSAPDKSGLPSDRFSAERTGGSVSTLTIQRTQQEDSAVYLCANRRTSGGGTQYFGPGTRLLVL.

A few counts support this clonotype. This rearrangement joins TRBV29-1 to TRBJ2-5; maybe TRBD2 (5 bases). This CDR3 has 14 residues. The germline CDR1 and CDR2 sequences are SQVTM and ANQGSEA. The V end lost 3 bases, the J end lost 5 bases, and 16 bases lay between the germline ends. The DNA for the CDR3 is TGCAGCGTTGAGCCCGGGGATAGAGTTGAGACCCAGTACTTC. This sequence encodes CSVEPGDRVETQYF.

This clonotype occurred many times. The gene calls are TRBV20-1 and TRBJ1-1; tentative D call: TRBD1 (5 bases). Germline V gene data show CDR1 as DFQATT and CDR2 as SNEGSKA (reference sequence). V lost 6 bases, J lost 1 base, and 12 bases lay in between. The CDR3 has 13 residues. For the CDR3, the DNA is TGCAGTGCAACGGGACTTCGGAACACTGAAGCTTTCTTT. Protein sequence: CSATGLRNTEAFF.

This clonotype has a count of ten or more. The chain is built from TRBV27 and TRBJ1-2, with TRBD1 identical over 7 bases. Losses at the gene ends were 6 bases for V and 8 bases for J; bases not matched to a gene: 12. The CDR3 consists of 14 residues. The germline V gene has CDR1 MNHEY and CDR2 SMNVEV (reference sequence). The CDR3 coding sequence is TGTGCCAGCAGCGGACGGTCAACAGGGGTCGGCTACACCTTC. This encodes CASSGRSTGVGYTF.

The chain recombines TRBV20-1 with TRBJ1-1; D ambiguous. Germline CDR1 DFQATT, CDR2 SNEGSKA (reference sequence). Trimming removed 0 bases from V and 2 bases from J, with 7 bases in between. This CDR3 region has 13 residues. In nucleotides, the CDR3 is TGCAGTGCTAGAGATCGACAAAACACTGAAGCTTTCTTT. Translation gives CSARDRQNTEAFF.

The chain employs TRBV25-1 and TRBJ2-1; D is unclear. V lost 4 bases, J lost 0 bases, and 7 bases lay in between. CDR1 is MGHDK and CDR2 is SYGVNS in the germline V gene. CDR3 length equals 14 residues. The CDR3 DNA follows: TGTGCCAGCAGTGCCCCGAGCTCCTACAATGAGCAGTTCTTC. Protein product: CASSAPSSYNEQFF.

This clonotype was recorded at least ten times. The chain is built from TRBV6-1 and TRBJ2-7; D perhaps matches TRBD1 (5 bases). V lost 5 bases and J 5 bases, leaving 10 bases between the germline ends. Per germline, CDR1 MNHNS and CDR2 SASEGT. The CDR3 contains 12 residues. The CDR3 sequence: CASSLQDDEQYF. CDR3 DNA sequence: TGTGCCAGCAGTCTACAGGACGACGAGCAGTACTTC.

Of note for this clonotype: It may be a read error: a sequence one base away is much more abundant. CDR3 region: CASSFRRDRPLWNEQLF. The DNA of the CDR3 is TGTGCCAGCAGTTTCCGGCGGGACCGACCCCTTTGGAATGAGCAGCTCTTC. The rearrangement links TRBV11-2 to TRBJ2-1; D might be TRBD2 (6 bases). In germline, CDR1 is SGHAT, CDR2 FQNNGV. There are 17 residues in the CDR3.

This clonotype was recorded many times. The chain employs TRBV28 and TRBJ1-1, with 7 bases aligning to TRBD1. This CDR3 contains 14 residues. Germline V gene data show CDR1 as MDHEN and CDR2 as SYDVKM. V shed 4 bases and J 4 bases; nucleotides not matched to a gene: 6. In nucleotides, the CDR3 is TGTGCCAGCAGTTGGGACAGTCATGGCACTGAAGCTTTCTTT. Amino acids: CASSWDSHGTEAFF. The whole variable domain, filled in from reference TRBV28 and TRBJ1-1, reads DVKVTQSSRYLVKRTGEKVFLECVQDMDHENMFWYRQDPGLGLRLIYFSYDVKMKEKGDIPEGYSVSREKKERFSLILESASTNQTSMYLCASSWDSHGTEAFFGQGTRLTVV.

This clonotype has more than one count but fewer than ten. The chain carries TRBV27 and TRBJ2-5, with a weak D call TRBD1 (5 bases). V lost 3 bases and J 5 bases, leaving 13 bases between the germline ends. Germline-derived CDR1 and CDR2 are MNHEY and SMNVEV (reference sequence). The CDR3 runs to 14 residues. CDR3 in DNA: TGTGCCAGCAGTTTTCAGGGTGGATGGGAGACCCAGTACTTC. Amino acids: CASSFQGGWETQYF.

This sequence joins TRBV3-1 and TRBJ1-4; 7 positions agree with TRBD1. V was clipped by 4 bases and J by 1 base; unmatched bases: 9. The V gene's germline CDR1 is LGHDT and CDR2 YNNKEL (reference sequence). The CDR3 contains 17 residues. The CDR3 region is CASSPRPSGGTNEKLFF. The DNA of the CDR3 is TGTGCCAGCAGCCCAAGACCCTCAGGGGGAACTAATGAAAAACTGTTTTTT.

The rearrangement joins TRBV18 to TRBJ1-4; D is uncertain. This CDR3 is built from 18 residues. V was trimmed by 0 bases and J by 0 bases, leaving 14 bases between them. Germline loops: CDR1 KGHSH, CDR2 LQKENI. CDR3 DNA: TGTGCCAGCTCACCACCCATACATCAGGTTGCAACTAATGAAAAACTGTTTTTT. Amino acids: CASSPPIHQVATNEKLFF.

J is TRBJ2-7 and V is TRBV29-1; perhaps TRBD1 as D (5 bases). Trimming cost V 3 bases and J 2 bases, with 11 bases left between them. CDR3 length: 13 residues. From germline, CDR1 is SQVTM and CDR2 ANQGSEA. The CDR3 loop reads CSVDGDRAYEQYF. The CDR3 DNA sequence: TGCAGCGTTGACGGAGACAGAGCCTACGAGCAGTACTTC.

In regard to this clonotype: At one end, the junction sequence differs from germline, possibly due to a read error. The chain combines TRBV2 with TRBJ1-1; D remains ambiguous. The CDR3 is made up of 13 amino acids. The germline gives CDR1 SNHLY, CDR2 FYNNEI. CDR3 bases: TGTGCCAGCAGAGAGGGCATCCACACTGAAGCCTTCTTT. This sequence encodes CASREGIHTEAFF.

The CDR3 DNA reads TGTGCCAGCAGCCCCGGGACTCCTAGCACAGATACGCAGTATTTT. This encodes CASSPGTPSTDTQYF. The chain links TRBV11-2 to TRBJ2-3; tentatively, D is TRBD2 (6 bases). Germline V gene sequence: CDR1 SGHAT, CDR2 FQNNGV. The V end lost 5 bases, the J end lost 0 bases, and 12 bases lay between the germline ends. This CDR3 has 15 residues.

The chain has TRBV29-1 and TRBJ2-5; D not resolved. Germline V CDR1 and CDR2: SQVTM, ANQGSEA. This CDR3 contains 12 residues. V lost 5 bases and J 4 bases, leaving 11 bases between the germline ends. Here the CDR3 DNA reads TGCAGCGTTCGCAGGTTGGGAGAGACCCAGTACTTC. Protein product: CSVRRLGETQYF.

The sample holds a few counts of this clonotype. The CDR3 DNA reads TGTGCCAGCAGCTTATACCGGGGGGCGGATCAGCCCCAGCATTTT. Translation gives CASSLYRGADQPQHF. This chain uses TRBV12-3 or TRBV12-4 with TRBJ1-5; perhaps TRBD1 as D (6 bases). Deletions cut 6 bases from V and 5 bases from J, with 17 bases between. The length of the CDR3 is 15 residues.

This clonotype appeared many times. The chain links TRBV15 to TRBJ2-5; tentatively, D is TRBD1 or TRBD2 (5 bases each). The CDR3 consists of 15 residues. Per the germline V gene, CDR1 is LNHNV and CDR2 is YYDKDF (reference sequence). V lost 3 bases and J lost 2, with 13 bases in between. CDR3 sequence reads: CATSRTRDQQETQYF. CDR3 sequence (DNA): TGTGCCACCAGCAGGACCCGGGACCAACAAGAGACCCAGTACTTC.

In its sample, this clonotype was seen many times. The chain carries TRBV12-3 or TRBV12-4 and TRBJ1-1; D gene uncertain. The length of the CDR3 is 14 residues. Between the trimmed V and J ends, which lost 2 bases and 4 bases, there was a span of 11 bases. CDR3 nucleotides: TGTGCCAGCAGTTTATCAGAGGGCATCACTGAAGCTTTCTTT. Amino acid sequence: CASSLSEGITEAFF.

This clonotype was observed a handful of times. This chain connects TRBV2 to TRBJ2-2; 13 positions agree with TRBD2. The germline V gene encodes CDR1 SNHLY and CDR2 FYNNEI. This CDR3 has 14 amino acids. V shed 9 bases, J shed 4 bases, and the junction held 2 bases outside the gene matches. CDR3 sequence: CASRLAGGTGELFF. The CDR3 coding sequence is TGTGCCAGTAGACTAGCGGGAGGCACCGGGGAGCTGTTTTTT.

This clonotype was observed a single time. The V gene is TRBV2, the J gene TRBJ2-1, with 7 bases identical to TRBD2. The germline V gene has CDR1 SNHLY and CDR2 FYNNEI. V dropped 2 bases and J dropped 7; count of bases not matched to a gene: 11. CDR3 size: 16 residues. CDR3 in DNA: TGTGCCAGCAGTGAATTGGTGGGAGGGCCGGGAAATGAGCAGTTCTTC. Translation: CASSELVGGPGNEQFF. The variable domain in full, with the rest retrieved from reference TRBV2 and TRBJ2-1, is EPEVTQTPSHQVTQMGQEVILRCVPISNHLYFYWYRQILGQKVEFLVSFYNNEISEKSEIFDDQFSVERPDGSNFTLKIRSTKLEDSAMYFCASSELVGGPGNEQFFGPGTRLTVL.

Only a few counts were recorded for this clonotype. The chain carries TRBV30 and TRBJ2-7; 8 nucleotides match TRBD1. The V gene end was trimmed by 0 bases and the J gene end by 7 bases; junction bases not matched to a gene: 8. This CDR3 has 14 residues. Germline CDR1 is GTSNPN and CDR2 is SVGIG (reference sequence). The CDR3 nucleotides are TGTGCCTGGAGTGTACTCAGGACAGGGTTAGAGCAGTACTTC. This translates into CAWSVLRTGLEQYF.

This chain joins TRBV19 and TRBJ1-5, with D perhaps TRBD1 (6 bases). This CDR3 is built from 17 residues. Germline V CDR1 and CDR2: LNHDA, SQIVND (reference sequence). The ends were cut back, 6 bases at V and 0 bases at J, with 18 bases in the middle. The CDR3 here is CASRKTRDKISNQPQHF. CDR3 coding DNA: TGTGCCAGTAGAAAAACCCGGGACAAAATTAGCAATCAGCCCCAGCATTTT.

This clonotype showed up many times. This chain joins TRBV2 and TRBJ2-7; 8 nucleotides agree with TRBD1. The CDR3 extends over 14 amino acids. Per the germline V gene, CDR1 is SNHLY and CDR2 is FYNNEI. J lost 2 bases, V lost 4 bases, and 4 bases had no gene match. CDR3 amino acids: CASSAGQGAYEQYF. The CDR3 nucleotides read TGTGCCAGCAGTGCAGGACAGGGCGCCTACGAGCAGTACTTC.

The chain links TRBV5-6 to TRBJ2-7; no firm D call. This CDR3 spans 12 amino acids. V was cut by 3 bases and J by 5 bases, with 9 bases left in between. CDR1 is SGHDT and CDR2 is YYEEEE in the germline V gene. CDR3 nucleotides: TGTGCCAGCAGCTCCCTCCCAGACGAGCAGTACTTC. This translates into CASSSLPDEQYF.

This clonotype has more than one count but fewer than ten. The chain recombines TRBV12-3 or TRBV12-4 with TRBJ1-6; 8 nucleotides align to TRBD1. This CDR3 region has 14 residues. Trimming cost V 6 bases and J 6 bases; bases outside gene matches: 4. The CDR3 reads CASSLQGVNSPLHF. CDR3 DNA sequence: TGTGCCAGCAGCTTACAGGGGGTTAATTCACCCCTCCACTTT.

This clonotype was observed at least ten times. A junction boundary mismatches the germline segment, possibly from a read error. The chain couples TRBV5-1 to TRBJ1-1; 11 nucleotides align to TRBD1. Per the germline V gene, CDR1 is SGHRS and CDR2 is YFSETQ. This CDR3 contains 14 residues. The CDR3 nucleotides read TGTGCCAGCAGCTCCGGGACAGGGGGAACTGAAGCTTTCTTT. Translated: CASSSGTGGTEAFF.

As for this clonotype: It may be a read error: a sequence one base away is much more abundant. This chain uses TRBV7-9 with TRBJ2-7; no firm D call. CDR1 is SEHNR and CDR2 is FQNEAQ in the germline V gene (reference sequence). The CDR3 loop spans 15 amino acids. Between the trimmed V and J ends, which lost 1 base and 5 bases, there was a span of 15 bases. As DNA, the CDR3 is TGTGCCAGCAGCTTAGGACTTGAGGTCGGCCACGAGCAGTACTTC. The encoded protein is CASSLGLEVGHEQYF. The complete variable domain, with remaining parts taken from reference TRBV7-9 and TRBJ2-7, reads DTGVSQNPRHKITKRGQNVTFRCDPISEHNRLYWYRQTLGQGPEFLTYFQNEAQLEKSRLLSDRFSAERPKGSFSTLEIQRTEQGDSAMYLCASSLGLEVGHEQYFGPGTRLTVT.

This clonotype was found once. The V call is TRBV27, the J call TRBJ2-2; weak D call: TRBD2 (5 bases). Germline V CDR1 and CDR2: MNHEY, SMNVEV (reference sequence). The CDR3 has 12 amino acids. Trimming removed 8 bases at V and 8 bases at J, with 12 bases between. The CDR3: CASGLSAGELFF. The CDR3 DNA reads TGTGCCAGCGGACTGTCAGCGGGGGAGCTGTTTTTT.

The rearrangement links TRBV30 to TRBJ2-1; 8 bases are a match to TRBD1. Per the germline V gene, CDR1 is GTSNPN and CDR2 is SVGIG (reference sequence). The V gene end was trimmed by 1 base and the J gene end by 0 bases; junction bases not matched to a gene: 5. The CDR3 runs 16 residues. CDR3 coding DNA: TGTGCCTGGAGTGCGAGGGGGACAGGCTCCTACAATGAGCAGTTCTTC. It encodes CAWSARGTGSYNEQFF.